This T cell receptor (beta chain) is drawn from a study of blood T cell repertoires in COVID-19. As for the study in general: Some COVID-19 samples were acute and others convalescent; all came from the United States, Italy and Spain. From T cells, B-cell-depleted T cells, or PBMCs came the material, which was cDNA or gDNA.

V was trimmed by 4 bases and J by 11 bases, leaving 17 bases between them. The CDR3 is 13 amino acids. CDR1 LGHDT and CDR2 YNNKEL come from the germline V gene (reference sequence). Using immunoSEQ multiplex PCR, the repertoire was profiled, and TCRdb retains in-frame clones only, with some absent. This sample has around 200,000 clones, with about 83% found just once. The chain is built from TRBV3-1 (or the pseudogene TRBV3-2) and TRBJ1-2, with D possibly TRBD1 on 5 matching bases. This TCR was recovered from a man aged 35 to 55 with active or convalescent COVID-19. Sequencing was done on a sample of peripheral blood. The chain's CDR3 is CASSRGGFEEYTF. The CDR3 bases are TGTGCCAGCAGCCGGGGGGGGTTCGAGGAATACACCTTC.